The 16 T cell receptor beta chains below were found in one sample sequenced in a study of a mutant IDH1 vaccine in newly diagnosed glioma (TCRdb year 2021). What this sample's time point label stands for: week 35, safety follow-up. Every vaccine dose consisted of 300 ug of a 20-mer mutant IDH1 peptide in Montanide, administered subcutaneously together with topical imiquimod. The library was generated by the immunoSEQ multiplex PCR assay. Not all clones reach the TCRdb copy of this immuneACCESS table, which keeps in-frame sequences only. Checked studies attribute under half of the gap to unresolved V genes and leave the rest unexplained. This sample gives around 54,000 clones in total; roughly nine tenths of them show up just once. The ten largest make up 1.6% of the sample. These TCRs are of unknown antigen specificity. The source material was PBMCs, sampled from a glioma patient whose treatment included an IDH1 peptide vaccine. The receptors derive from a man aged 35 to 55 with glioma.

CDR3 sequence reads: CASSLAPTSVYNEQFF. The DNA of the CDR3 is TGCGCCAGCAGCTTGGCCCCTACTAGCGTCTACAATGAGCAGTTCTTC. This chain links TRBV5-1 with TRBJ2-1, with TRBD2 identical over 7 bases. J was trimmed by 3 bases and V by 0 bases; bases with no gene match: 6. The CDR3 sequence is 16 residues long. From germline, CDR1 is SGHRS and CDR2 YFSETQ.

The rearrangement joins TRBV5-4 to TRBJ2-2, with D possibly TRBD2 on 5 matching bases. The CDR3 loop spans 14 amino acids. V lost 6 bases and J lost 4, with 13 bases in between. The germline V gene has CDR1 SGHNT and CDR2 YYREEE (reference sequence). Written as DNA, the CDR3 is TGTGCCAGCAAGATACTAGGCAGCACCGGGGAGCTGTTTTTT. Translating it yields CASKILGSTGELFF.

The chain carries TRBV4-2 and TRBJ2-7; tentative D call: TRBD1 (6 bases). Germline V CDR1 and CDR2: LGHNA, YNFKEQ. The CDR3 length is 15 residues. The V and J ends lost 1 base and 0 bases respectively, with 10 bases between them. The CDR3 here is CASSQVGTTSYEQYF. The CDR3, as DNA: TGTGCCAGCAGCCAAGTAGGGACAACCTCCTACGAGCAGTACTTC.

The CDR3 sequence: CASSPGTGNQETQYF. In DNA form, the CDR3 reads TGTGCCAGCAGTCCCGGGACAGGGAATCAAGAGACCCAGTACTTC. The rearrangement links TRBV2 to TRBJ2-5; 9 positions match TRBD1. CDR1 and CDR2 (germline): SNHLY, FYNNEI. The CDR3 has 15 residues. The J segment lost 2 bases and the V segment lost 5 bases, leaving 6 bases of the junction unmatched.

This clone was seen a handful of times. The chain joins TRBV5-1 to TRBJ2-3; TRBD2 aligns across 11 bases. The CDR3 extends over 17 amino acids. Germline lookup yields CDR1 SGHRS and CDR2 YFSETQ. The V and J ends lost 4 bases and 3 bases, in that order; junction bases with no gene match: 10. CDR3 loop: CASSRGLAGLGTDTQYF. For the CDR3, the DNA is TGCGCCAGCAGCCGAGGACTAGCGGGCCTCGGGACAGATACGCAGTATTTT.

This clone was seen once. CDR3 DNA sequence: TGTGCCAGCAGAGAAGGGGATCCAGCGGGGAGGACAGATACGCAGTATTTT. The encoded protein is CASREGDPAGRTDTQYF. The chain uses TRBV7-2 and TRBJ2-3; TRBD2 matches at 7 bases. CDR3 length equals 17 residues. Germline CDR1 reads SGHTA; CDR2 reads FQGNSA. The J segment lost 3 bases and the V segment lost 6 bases, leaving 15 bases of the junction unmatched. Looking up the rest from reference TRBV7-2 and TRBJ2-3 gives the full variable domain: GAGVSQSPSNKVTEKGKDVELRCDPISGHTALYWYRQSLGQGLEFLIYFQGNSAPDKSGLPSDRFSAERTGGSVSTLTIQRTQQEDSAVYLCASREGDPAGRTDTQYFGPGTRLTVL.

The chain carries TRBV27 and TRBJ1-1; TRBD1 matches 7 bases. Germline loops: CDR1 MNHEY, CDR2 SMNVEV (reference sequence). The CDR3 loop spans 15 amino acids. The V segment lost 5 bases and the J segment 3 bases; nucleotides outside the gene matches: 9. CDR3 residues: CASSPIQGMYTEAFF. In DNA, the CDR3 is TGTGCCAGCAGTCCGATACAGGGGATGTACACTGAAGCTTTCTTT.

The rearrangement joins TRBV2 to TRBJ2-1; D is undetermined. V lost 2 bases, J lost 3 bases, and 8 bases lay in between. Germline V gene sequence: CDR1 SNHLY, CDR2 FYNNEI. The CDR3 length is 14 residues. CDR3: CASSEWVDYNEQFF. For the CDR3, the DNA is TGTGCCAGCAGTGAATGGGTGGACTACAATGAGCAGTTCTTC.

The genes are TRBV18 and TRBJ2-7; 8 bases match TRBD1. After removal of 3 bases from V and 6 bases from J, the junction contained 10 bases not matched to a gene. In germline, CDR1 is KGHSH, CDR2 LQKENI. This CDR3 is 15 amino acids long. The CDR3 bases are TGTGCCAGCTCACCGGGCGGGGTAGGACAGGGCGAGCAGTACTTC. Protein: CASSPGGVGQGEQYF.

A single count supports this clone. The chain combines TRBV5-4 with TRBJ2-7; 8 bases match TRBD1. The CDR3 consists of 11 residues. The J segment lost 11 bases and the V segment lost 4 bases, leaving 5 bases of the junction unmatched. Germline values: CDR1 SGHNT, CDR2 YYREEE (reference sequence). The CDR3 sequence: CASSMGQVEYF. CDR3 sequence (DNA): TGTGCCAGCAGCATGGGACAGGTGGAGTACTTC. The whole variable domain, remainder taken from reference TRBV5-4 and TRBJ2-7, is ETGVTQSPTHLIKTRGQQVTLRCSSQSGHNTVSWYQQALGQGPQFIFQYYREEENGRGNFPPRFSGLQFPNYSSELNVNALELDDSALYLCASSMGQVEYFGPGTRLTVT.

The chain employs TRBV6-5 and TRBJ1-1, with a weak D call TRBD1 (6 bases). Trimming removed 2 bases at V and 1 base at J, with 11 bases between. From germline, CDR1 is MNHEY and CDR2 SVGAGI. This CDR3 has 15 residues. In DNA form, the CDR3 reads TGTGCCAGCAGTTACGGGGGCGCCAGGAACACTGAAGCTTTCTTT. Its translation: CASSYGGARNTEAFF.

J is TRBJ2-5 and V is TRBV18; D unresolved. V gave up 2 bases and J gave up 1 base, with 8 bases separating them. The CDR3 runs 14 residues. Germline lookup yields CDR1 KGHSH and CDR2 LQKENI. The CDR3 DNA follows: TGTGCCAGCTCACCAAAGGCGGTCCAAGAGACCCAGTACTTC. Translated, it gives CASSPKAVQETQYF.

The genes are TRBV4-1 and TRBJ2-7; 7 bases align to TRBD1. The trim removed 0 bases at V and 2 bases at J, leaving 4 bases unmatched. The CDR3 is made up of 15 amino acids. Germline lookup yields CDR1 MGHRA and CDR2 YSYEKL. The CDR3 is CASSQDTQGTYEQYF. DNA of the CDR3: TGCGCCAGCAGCCAAGATACACAGGGGACCTACGAGCAGTACTTC.

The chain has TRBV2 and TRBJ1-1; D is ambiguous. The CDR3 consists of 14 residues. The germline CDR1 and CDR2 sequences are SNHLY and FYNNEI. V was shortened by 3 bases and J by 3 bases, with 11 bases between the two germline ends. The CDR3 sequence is CASSDAPSYTEAFF. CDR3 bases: TGTGCCAGCAGTGATGCCCCTTCGTACACTGAAGCTTTCTTT.

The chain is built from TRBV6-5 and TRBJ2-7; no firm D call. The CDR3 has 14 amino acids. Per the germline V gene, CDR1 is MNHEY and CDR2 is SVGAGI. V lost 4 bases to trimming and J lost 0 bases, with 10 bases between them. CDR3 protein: CASSWTLSSYEQYF. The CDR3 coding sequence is TGTGCCAGCAGTTGGACGTTGAGCTCCTACGAGCAGTACTTC.

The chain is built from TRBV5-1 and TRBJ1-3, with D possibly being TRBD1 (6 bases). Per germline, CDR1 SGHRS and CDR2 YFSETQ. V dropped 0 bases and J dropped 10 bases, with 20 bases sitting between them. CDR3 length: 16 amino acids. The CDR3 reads CASSLAPGREGTTIYF. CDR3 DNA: TGCGCCAGCAGCTTGGCCCCCGGCAGGGAAGGGACAACCATATATTTT.